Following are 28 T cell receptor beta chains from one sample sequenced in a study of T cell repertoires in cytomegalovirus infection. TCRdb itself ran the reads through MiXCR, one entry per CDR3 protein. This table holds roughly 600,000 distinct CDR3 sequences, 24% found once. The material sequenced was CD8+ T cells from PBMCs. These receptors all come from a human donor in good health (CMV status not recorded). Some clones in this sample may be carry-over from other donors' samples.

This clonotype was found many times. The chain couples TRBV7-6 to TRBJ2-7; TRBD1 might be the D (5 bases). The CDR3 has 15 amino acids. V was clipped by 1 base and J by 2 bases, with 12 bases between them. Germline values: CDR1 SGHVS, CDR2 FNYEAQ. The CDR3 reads CASSLETGSTYEQYV. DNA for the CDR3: TGTGCCAGCAGCTTAGAAACAGGAAGCACCTACGAGCAGTACGTC.

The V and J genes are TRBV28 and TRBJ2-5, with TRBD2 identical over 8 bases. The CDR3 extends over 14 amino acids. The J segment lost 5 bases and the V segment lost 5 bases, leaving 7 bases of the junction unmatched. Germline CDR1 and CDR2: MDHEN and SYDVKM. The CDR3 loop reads CASSPRGGHETQYF. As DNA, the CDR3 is TGTGCCAGCAGTCCCCGCGGGGGGCACGAGACCCAGTACTTC.

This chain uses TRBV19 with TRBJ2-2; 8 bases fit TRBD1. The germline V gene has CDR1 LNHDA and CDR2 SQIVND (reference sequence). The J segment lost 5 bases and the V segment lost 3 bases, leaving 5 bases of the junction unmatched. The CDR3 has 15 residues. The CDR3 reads CASSITGGTTGELFF. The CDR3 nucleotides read TGTGCCAGTAGTATCACAGGGGGAACAACCGGGGAGCTGTTTTTT.

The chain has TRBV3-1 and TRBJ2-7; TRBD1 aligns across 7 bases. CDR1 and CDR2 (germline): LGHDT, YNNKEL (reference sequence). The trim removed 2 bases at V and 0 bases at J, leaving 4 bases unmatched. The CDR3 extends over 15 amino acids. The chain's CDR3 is CASSQRDSVSYEQYF. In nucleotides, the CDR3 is TGTGCCAGCAGCCAACGGGACAGCGTCTCCTACGAGCAGTACTTC.

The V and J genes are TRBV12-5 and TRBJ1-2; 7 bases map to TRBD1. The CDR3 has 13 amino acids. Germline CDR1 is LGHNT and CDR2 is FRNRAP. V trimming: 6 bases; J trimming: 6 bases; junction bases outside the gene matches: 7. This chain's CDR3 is CASGYTGTDGYTF. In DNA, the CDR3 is TGTGCTAGTGGCTACACCGGGACAGATGGCTACACCTTC.

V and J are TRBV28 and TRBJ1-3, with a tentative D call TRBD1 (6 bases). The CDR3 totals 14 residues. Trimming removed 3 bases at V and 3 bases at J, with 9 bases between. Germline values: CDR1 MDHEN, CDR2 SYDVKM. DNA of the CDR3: TGTGCCAGCAGTTTTCCAGGGGATGGAAACACCATATATTTT. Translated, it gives CASSFPGDGNTIYF.

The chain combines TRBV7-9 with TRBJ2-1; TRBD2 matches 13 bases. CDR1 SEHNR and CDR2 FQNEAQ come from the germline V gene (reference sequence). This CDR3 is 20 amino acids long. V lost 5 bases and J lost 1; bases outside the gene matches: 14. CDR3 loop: CASSAGTSGVSQSSYNEQFF. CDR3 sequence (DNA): TGTGCCAGCAGCGCCGGGACTAGCGGGGTTAGCCAAAGTTCCTACAATGAGCAGTTCTTC.

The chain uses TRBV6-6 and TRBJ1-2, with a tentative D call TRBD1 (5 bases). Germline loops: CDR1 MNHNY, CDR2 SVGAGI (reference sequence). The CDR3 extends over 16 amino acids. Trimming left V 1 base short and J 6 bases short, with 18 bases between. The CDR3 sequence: CASSYFYTGQTDGYTF. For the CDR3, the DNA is TGTGCCAGCAGTTACTTCTATACAGGACAAACTGATGGCTACACCTTC.

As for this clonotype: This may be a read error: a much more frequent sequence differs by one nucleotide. CDR3: CASSYPSGTNEQYF. The DNA for the CDR3 is TGTGCCAGCAGCTATCCTAGCGGGACCAACGAGCAGTACTTC. The genes are TRBV7-2 and TRBJ2-7, with 9 bases that match TRBD2. The CDR3 extends over 14 amino acids. Germline V CDR1 and CDR2: SGHTA, FQGNSA. Losses at the gene ends were 4 bases for V and 5 bases for J; bases not matched to a gene: 6.

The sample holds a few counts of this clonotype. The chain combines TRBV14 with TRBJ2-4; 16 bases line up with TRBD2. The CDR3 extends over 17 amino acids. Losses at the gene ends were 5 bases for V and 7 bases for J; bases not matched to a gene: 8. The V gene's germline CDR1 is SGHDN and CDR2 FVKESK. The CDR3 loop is CASSSGTSGGARNIQYF. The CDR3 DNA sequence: TGTGCCAGCAGCAGCGGGACTAGCGGGGGGGCAAGGAACATTCAGTACTTC. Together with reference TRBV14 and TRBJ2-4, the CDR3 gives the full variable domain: EAGVTQFPSHSVIEKGQTVTLRCDPISGHDNLYWYRRVMGKEIKFLLHFVKESKQDESGMPNNRFLAERTGGTYSTLKVQPAELEDSGVYFCASSSGTSGGARNIQYFGAGTRLSVL.

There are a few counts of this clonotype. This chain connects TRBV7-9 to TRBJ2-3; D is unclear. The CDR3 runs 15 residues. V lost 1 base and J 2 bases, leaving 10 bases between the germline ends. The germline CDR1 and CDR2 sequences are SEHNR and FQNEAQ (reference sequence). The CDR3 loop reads CASSLVLDLTDTQYF. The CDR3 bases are TGTGCCAGCAGCTTAGTTCTAGACCTCACAGATACGCAGTATTTT.

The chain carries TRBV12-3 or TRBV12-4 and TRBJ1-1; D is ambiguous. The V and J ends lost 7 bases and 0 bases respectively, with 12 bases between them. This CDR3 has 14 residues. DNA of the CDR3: TGTGCCAGCATTGACGATGGGGTGAACACTGAAGCTTTCTTT. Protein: CASIDDGVNTEAFF.

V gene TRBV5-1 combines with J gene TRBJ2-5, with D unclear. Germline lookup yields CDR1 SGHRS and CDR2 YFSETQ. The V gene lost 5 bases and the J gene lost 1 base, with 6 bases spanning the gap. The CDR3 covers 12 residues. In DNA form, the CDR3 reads TGCGCCAGCAGGAACAGCCAAGAGACCCAGTACTTC. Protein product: CASRNSQETQYF.

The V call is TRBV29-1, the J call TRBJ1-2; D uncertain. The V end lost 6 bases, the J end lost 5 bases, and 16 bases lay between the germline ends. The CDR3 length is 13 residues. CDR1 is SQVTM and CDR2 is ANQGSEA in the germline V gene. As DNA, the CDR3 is TGCAGCGTGCTCAGCGGGCTTTCATATGGCTACACCTTC. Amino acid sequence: CSVLSGLSYGYTF.

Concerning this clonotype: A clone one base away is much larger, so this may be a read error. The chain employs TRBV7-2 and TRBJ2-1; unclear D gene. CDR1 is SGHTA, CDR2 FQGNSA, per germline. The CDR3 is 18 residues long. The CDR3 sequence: CASSLGLLGISSHNEQFF. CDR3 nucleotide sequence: TGTGCCAGCAGCTTAGGCCTATTGGGGATTTCCTCCCACAATGAGCAGTTCTTC.

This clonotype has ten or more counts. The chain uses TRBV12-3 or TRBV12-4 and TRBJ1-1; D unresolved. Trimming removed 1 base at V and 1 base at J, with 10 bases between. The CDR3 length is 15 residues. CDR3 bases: TGTGCCAGCAGTTTAGTTGGGATAGAGAACACTGAAGCTTTCTTT. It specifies CASSLVGIENTEAFF.

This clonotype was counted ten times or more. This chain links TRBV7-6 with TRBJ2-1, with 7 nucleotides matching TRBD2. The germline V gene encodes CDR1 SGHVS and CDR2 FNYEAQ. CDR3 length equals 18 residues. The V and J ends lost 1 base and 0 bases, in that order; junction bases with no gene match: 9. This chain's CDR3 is CASSLVGPKRGSYNEQFF. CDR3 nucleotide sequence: TGTGCCAGCAGCTTAGTCGGCCCAAAGCGGGGCTCCTACAATGAGCAGTTCTTC.

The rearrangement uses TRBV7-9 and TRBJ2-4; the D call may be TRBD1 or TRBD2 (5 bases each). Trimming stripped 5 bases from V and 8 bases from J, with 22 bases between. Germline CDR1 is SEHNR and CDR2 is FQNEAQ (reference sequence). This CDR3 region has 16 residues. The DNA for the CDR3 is TGTGCCAGCAGCCCATCCGGGACGGAAAACGTGGACATTCAGTACTTC. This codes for CASSPSGTENVDIQYF.

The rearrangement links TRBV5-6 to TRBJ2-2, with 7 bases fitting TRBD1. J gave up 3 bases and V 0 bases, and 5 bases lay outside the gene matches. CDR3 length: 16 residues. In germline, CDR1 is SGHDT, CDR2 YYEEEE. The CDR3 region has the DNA TGTGCCAGCAGCTTGGGACAGGGCCGGTACACCGGGGAGCTGTTTTTT. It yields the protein CASSLGQGRYTGELFF.

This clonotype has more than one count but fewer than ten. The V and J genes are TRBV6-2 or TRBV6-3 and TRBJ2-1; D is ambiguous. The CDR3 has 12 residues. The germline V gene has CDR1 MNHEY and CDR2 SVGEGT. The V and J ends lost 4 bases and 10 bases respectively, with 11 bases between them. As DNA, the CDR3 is TGTGCCAGCAGTTCTACTCTGACCGAGCAGTTCTTC. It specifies CASSSTLTEQFF.

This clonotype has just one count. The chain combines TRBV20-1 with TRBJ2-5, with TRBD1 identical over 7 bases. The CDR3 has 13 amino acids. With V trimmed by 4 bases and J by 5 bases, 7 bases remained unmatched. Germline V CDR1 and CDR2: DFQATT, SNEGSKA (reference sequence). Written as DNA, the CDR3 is TGCAGTGCTATGCCAGGGGGTTGGGAGACCCAGTACTTC. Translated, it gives CSAMPGGWETQYF.

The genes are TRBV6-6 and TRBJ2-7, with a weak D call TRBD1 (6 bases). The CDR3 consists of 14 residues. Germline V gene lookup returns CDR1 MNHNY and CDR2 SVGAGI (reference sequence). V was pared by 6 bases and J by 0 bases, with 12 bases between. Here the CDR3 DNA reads TGTGCCAGCAGACAGGACAGCAACTCCTACGAGCAGTACTTC. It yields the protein CASRQDSNSYEQYF.

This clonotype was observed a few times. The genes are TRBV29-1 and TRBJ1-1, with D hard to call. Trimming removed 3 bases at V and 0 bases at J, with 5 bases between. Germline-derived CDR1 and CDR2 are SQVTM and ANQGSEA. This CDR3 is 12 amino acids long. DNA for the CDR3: TGCAGCGTTGAGACGGTGAACACTGAAGCTTTCTTT. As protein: CSVETVNTEAFF.

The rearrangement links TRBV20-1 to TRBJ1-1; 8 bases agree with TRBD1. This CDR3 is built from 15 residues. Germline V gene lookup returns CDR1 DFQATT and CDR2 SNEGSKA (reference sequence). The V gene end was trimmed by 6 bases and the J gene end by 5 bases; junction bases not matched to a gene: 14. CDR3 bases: TGCAGTGCACAGGGGGAGGGGGCGAGTTTGACTGAAGCTTTCTTT. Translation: CSAQGEGASLTEAFF.

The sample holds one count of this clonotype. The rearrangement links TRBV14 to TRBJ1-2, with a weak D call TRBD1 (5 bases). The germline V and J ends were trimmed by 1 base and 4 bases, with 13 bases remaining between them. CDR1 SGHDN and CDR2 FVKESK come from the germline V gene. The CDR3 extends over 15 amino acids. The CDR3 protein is CASSQVQTDFYGYTF. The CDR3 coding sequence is TGTGCCAGCAGCCAAGTCCAGACAGACTTCTATGGCTACACCTTC.

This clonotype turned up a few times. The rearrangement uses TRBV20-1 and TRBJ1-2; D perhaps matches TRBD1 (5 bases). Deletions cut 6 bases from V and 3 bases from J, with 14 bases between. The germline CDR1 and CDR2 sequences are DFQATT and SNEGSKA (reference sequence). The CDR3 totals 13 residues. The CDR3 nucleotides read TGCAGTGCCCGGGACTCACGATACTATGGCTACACCTTC. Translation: CSARDSRYYGYTF.

Written as DNA, the CDR3 is TGTGCCAGCAGCGAGGGAGACAGGGGATACGAGCAGTACTTC. Translation: CASSEGDRGYEQYF. This chain connects TRBV9 to TRBJ2-7, with TRBD1 matching 8 bases. Trimming removed 3 bases from V and 4 bases from J; junction bases left unmatched: 6. The V gene's germline CDR1 is SGDLS and CDR2 YYNGEE. The CDR3 totals 14 residues.

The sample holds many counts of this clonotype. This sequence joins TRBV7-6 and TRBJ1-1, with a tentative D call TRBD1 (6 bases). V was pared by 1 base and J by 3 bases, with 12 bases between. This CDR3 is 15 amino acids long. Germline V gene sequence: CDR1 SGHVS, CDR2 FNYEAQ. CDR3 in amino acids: CASSLDAGVDTEAFF. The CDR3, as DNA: TGTGCCAGCAGCTTAGATGCAGGGGTTGACACTGAAGCTTTCTTT.